This T cell receptor (beta chain) comes out of a study of OX40 agonist ivuxolimab in advanced cancers. TCRdb's copy holds only in-frame clones and misses some; the assay was immunoSEQ multiplex PCR. This repertoire shows roughly 96,000 clones, under 85% found once; its top ten account for around 5.5%. The table lists this clone with a count of one. Germline is not matched at one junction end, which may reflect a read error. The CDR3 consists of 16 residues. Germline V gene lookup returns CDR1 SEHNR and CDR2 FQNEAQ (reference sequence). Sample: CD4+ or CD8+ T cells sorted from blood, taken in a trial of the OX40 agonist ivuxolimab. The receptor comes from an adult with an advanced solid tumor such as melanoma, head and neck, liver or kidney cancer. The genes are TRBV7-9 and TRBJ1-4; 9 bases fit TRBD1. CDR3 protein: CASSQGFGTGYMKLFF. The CDR3 bases are TGCGCCAGCAGCCAGGGGTTCGGGACAGGGTATATGAAACTGTTTTTT.